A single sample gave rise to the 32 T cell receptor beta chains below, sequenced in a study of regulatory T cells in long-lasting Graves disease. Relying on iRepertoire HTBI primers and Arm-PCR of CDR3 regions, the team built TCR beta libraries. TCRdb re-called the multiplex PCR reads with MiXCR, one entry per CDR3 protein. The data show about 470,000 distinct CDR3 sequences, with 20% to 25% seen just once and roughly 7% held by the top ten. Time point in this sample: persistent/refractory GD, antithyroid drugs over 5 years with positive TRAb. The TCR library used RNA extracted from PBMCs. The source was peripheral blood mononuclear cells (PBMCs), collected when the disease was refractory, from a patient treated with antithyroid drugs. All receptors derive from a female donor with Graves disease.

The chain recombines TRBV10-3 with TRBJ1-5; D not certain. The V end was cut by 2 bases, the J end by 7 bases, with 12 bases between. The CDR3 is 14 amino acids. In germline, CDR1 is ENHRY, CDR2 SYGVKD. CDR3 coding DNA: TGTGCCATCAGTGAGGAGGGCGAAATCCAGCCCCAGCATTTT. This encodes CAISEEGEIQPQHF.

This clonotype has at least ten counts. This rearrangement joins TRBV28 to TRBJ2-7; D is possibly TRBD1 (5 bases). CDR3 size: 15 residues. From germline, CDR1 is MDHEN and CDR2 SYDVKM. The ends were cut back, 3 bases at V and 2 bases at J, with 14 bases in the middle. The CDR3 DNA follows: TGTGCCAGCAGTTTTCCAGGCAGGGATACCTACGAGCAGTACTTC. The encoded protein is CASSFPGRDTYEQYF. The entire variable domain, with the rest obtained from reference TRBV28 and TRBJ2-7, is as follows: DVKVTQSSRYLVKRTGEKVFLECVQDMDHENMFWYRQDPGLGLRLIYFSYDVKMKEKGDIPEGYSVSREKKERFSLILESASTNQTSMYLCASSFPGRDTYEQYFGPGTRLTVT.

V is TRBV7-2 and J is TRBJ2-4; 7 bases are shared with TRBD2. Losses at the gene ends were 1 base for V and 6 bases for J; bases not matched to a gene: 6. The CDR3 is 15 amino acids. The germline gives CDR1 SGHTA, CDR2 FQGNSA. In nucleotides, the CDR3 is TGTGCCAGCAGCTTAGATAAGGGGAGGGGAAACATTCAGTACTTC. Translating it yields CASSLDKGRGNIQYF.

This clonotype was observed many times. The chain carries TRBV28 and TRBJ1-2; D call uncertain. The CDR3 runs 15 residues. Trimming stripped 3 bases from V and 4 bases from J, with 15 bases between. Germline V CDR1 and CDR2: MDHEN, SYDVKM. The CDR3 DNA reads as TGTGCCAGCAGTTTGGCCGCGGAGAACAGCTATGGCTACACCTTC. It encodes CASSLAAENSYGYTF.

CDR3 amino acids: CASSQVTGGSPLHF. For the CDR3, the DNA is TGTGCCAGCAGCCAAGTGACAGGGGGCTCACCCCTCCACTTT. V usage is TRBV14 and J usage is TRBJ1-6, with TRBD1 matching over 10 bases. Germline V gene lookup returns CDR1 SGHDN and CDR2 FVKESK. The CDR3 is made up of 14 amino acids. With 1 base clipped from V and 10 bases from J, the junction kept 1 base outside the gene matches.

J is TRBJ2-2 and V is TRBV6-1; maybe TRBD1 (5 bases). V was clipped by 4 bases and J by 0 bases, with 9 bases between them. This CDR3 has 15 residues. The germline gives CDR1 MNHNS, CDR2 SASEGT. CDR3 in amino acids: CASSGTTANTGELFF. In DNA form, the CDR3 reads TGTGCCAGCAGTGGGACAACCGCGAACACCGGGGAGCTGTTTTTT.

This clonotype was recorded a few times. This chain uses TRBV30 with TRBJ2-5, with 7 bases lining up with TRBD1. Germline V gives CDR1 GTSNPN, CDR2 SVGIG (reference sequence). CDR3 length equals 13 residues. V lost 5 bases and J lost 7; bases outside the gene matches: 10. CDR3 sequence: CAWEGQHHGTQYF. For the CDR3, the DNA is TGTGCCTGGGAGGGACAGCACCACGGGACCCAGTACTTC.

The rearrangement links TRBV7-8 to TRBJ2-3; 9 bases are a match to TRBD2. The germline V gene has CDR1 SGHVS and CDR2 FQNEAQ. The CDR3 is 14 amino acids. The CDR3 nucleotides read TGTGCAGTAGGGGCGGGGGGGCTATCAGATACGCAGTATTTT. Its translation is CAVGAGGLSDTQYF.

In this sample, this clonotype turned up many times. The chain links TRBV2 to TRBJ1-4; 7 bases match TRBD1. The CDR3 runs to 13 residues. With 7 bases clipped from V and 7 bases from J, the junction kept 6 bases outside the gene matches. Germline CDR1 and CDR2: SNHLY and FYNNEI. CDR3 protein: CASILDRAEKLFF. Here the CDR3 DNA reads TGTGCCAGCATCCTCGACAGGGCTGAAAAACTGTTTTTT.

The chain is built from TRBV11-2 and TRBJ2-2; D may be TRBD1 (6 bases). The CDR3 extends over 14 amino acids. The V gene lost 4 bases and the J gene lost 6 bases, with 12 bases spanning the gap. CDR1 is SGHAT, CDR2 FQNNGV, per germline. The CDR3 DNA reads TGTGCCAGCAGCTCCAACAGGGATCCCGGGGAGCTGTTTTTT. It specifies CASSSNRDPGELFF.

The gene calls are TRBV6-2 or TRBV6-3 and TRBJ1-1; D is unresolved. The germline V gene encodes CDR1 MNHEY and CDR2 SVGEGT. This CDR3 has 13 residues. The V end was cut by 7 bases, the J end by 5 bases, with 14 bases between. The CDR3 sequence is CASTHLGVTEAFF. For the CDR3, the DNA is TGTGCCAGCACCCATCTAGGAGTTACTGAAGCTTTCTTT.

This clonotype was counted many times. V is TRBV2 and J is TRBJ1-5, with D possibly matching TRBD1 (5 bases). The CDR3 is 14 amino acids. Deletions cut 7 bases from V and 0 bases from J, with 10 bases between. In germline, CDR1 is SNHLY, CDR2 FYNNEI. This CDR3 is CASTAGTSNQPQHF. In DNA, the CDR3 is TGTGCCAGCACAGCAGGGACTAGCAATCAGCCCCAGCATTTT. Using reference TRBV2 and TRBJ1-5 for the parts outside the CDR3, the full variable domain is EPEVTQTPSHQVTQMGQEVILRCVPISNHLYFYWYRQILGQKVEFLVSFYNNEISEKSEIFDDQFSVERPDGSNFTLKIRSTKLEDSAMYFCASTAGTSNQPQHFGDGTRLSIL.

The CDR3 DNA reads TGTGCCTGGAGTACTGTGGAGACCCAGTACTTC. It encodes CAWSTVETQYF. The chain links TRBV30 to TRBJ2-5; D gene unclear. Germline V gene lookup returns CDR1 GTSNPN and CDR2 SVGIG (reference sequence). V lost 2 bases and J lost 5, with 6 bases in between. The CDR3 has 11 residues.

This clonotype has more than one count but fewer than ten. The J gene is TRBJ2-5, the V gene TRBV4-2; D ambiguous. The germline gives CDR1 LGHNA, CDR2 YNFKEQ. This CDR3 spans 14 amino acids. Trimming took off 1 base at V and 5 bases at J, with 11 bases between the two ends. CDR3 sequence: CASSQVALPETQYF. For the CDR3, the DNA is TGTGCCAGCAGCCAAGTGGCCCTGCCGGAGACCCAGTACTTC.

CDR3 residues: CASSPGGWREAFF. In DNA, the CDR3 is TGTGCCAGCAGCCCTGGAGGGTGGAGGGAAGCTTTCTTT. This chain connects TRBV7-9 to TRBJ1-1; no reliable D call. Per the germline V gene, CDR1 is SEHNR and CDR2 is FQNEAQ (reference sequence). The V gene lost 5 bases and the J gene lost 8 bases, with 15 bases spanning the gap. CDR3 length equals 13 residues.

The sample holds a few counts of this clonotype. DNA for the CDR3: TGTGCCAGCAGCAGCTACAGGGGGCACGAGCAGTACTTC. This codes for CASSSYRGHEQYF. The chain recombines TRBV28 with TRBJ2-7; TRBD1 matches at 9 bases. The CDR3 length is 13 residues. The germline V gene encodes CDR1 MDHEN and CDR2 SYDVKM. The J segment lost 5 bases and the V segment lost 6 bases, leaving 5 bases of the junction unmatched.

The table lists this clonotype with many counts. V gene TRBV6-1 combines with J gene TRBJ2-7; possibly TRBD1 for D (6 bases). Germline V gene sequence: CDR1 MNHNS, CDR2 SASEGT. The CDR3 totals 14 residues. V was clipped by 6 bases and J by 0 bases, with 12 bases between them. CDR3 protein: CASRSTRGSYEQYF. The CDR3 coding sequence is TGTGCCAGCAGATCTACCAGGGGCTCCTACGAGCAGTACTTC.

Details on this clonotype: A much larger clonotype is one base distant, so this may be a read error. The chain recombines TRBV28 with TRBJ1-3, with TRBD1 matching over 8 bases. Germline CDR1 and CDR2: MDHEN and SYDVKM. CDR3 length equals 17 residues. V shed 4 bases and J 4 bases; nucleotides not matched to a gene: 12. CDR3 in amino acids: CASSSHRTGLPGNTIYF. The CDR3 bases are TGTGCCAGCAGTTCGCACCGGACAGGGCTGCCCGGAAACACCATATATTTT.

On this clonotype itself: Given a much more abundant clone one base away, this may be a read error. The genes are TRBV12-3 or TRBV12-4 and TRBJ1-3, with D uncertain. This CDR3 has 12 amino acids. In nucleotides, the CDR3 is TGTGCCAGCGAGACCACTGGAAGCACCATATATTTT. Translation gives CASETTGSTIYF.

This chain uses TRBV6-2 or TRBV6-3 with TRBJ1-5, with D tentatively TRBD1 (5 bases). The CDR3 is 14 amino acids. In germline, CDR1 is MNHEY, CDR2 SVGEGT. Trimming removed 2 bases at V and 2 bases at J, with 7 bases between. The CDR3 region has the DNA TGTGCCAGCAGTTACATGGGGGGCAATCAGCCCCAGCATTTT. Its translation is CASSYMGGNQPQHF.

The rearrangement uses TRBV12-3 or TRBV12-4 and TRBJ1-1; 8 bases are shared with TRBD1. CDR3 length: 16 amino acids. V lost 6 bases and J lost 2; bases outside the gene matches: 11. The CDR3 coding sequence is TGTGCCAGCAGCTTTACCTCAGGGGGCTTTAACACTGAAGCTTTCTTT. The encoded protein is CASSFTSGGFNTEAFF.

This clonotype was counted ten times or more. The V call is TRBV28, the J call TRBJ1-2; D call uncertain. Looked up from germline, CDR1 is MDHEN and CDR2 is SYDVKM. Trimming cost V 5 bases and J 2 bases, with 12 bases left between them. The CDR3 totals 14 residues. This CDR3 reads CASSLPAVNYGYTF. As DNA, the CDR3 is TGTGCCAGCAGTCTCCCCGCTGTCAACTATGGCTACACCTTC.

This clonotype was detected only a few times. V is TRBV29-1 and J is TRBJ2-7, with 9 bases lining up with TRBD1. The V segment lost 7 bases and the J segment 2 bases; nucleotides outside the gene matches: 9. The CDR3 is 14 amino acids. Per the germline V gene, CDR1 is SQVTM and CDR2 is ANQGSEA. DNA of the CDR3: TGCAGCGCCTTCTCGGGACAGGGCACCTACGAGCAGTACTTC. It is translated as CSAFSGQGTYEQYF.

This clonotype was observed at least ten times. The CDR3 region is CASSFGTLMRSPLHF. Written as DNA, the CDR3 is TGTGCCAGCAGTTTTGGCACCCTCATGAGGTCACCCCTCCACTTT. The chain carries TRBV27 and TRBJ1-6; the D is unclear. This CDR3 region has 15 residues. Trimming shortened V by 3 bases and J by 10 bases, and 16 bases separated the two germline ends. Germline-derived CDR1 and CDR2 are MNHEY and SMNVEV (reference sequence).

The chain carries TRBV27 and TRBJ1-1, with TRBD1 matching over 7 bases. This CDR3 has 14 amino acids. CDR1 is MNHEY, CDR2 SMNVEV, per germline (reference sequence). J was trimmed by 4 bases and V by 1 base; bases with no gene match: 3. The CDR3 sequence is CASSLYRGGTEAFF. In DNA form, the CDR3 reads TGTGCCAGCAGTTTATACAGGGGAGGCACTGAAGCTTTCTTT.

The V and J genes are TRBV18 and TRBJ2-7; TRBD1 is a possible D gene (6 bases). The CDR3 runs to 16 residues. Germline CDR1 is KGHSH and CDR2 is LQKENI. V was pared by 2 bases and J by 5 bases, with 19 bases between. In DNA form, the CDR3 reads TGTGCCAGCTCACCAGTCTCGCAGGGGATGAGCCACGAGCAGTACTTC. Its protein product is CASSPVSQGMSHEQYF.

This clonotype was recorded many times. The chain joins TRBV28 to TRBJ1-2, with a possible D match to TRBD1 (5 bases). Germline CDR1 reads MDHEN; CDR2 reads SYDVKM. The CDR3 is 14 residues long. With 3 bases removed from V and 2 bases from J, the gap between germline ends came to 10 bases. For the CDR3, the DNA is TGTGCCAGCAGTTTCCGAGCAGGGAACTATGGCTACACCTTC. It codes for CASSFRAGNYGYTF.

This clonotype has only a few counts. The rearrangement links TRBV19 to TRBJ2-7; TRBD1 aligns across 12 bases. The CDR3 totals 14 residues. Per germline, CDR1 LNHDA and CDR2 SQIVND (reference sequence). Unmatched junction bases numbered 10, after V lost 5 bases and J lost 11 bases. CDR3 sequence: CASSAPGQGALEYF. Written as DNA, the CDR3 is TGTGCCAGTAGTGCCCCGGGACAGGGGGCCCTAGAGTACTTC. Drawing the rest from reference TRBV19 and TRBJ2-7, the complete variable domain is DGGITQSPKYLFRKEGQNVTLSCEQNLNHDAMYWYRQDPGQGLRLIYYSQIVNDFQKGDIAEGYSVSREKKESFPLTVTSAQKNPTAFYLCASSAPGQGALEYFGPGTRLTVT.

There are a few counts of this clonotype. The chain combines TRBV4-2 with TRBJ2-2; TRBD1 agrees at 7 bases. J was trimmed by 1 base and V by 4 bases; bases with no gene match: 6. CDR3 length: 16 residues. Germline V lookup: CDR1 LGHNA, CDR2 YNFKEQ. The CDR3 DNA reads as TGTGCCAGCAGCCGGTACCGGGACAGGAACACCGGGGAGCTGTTTTTT. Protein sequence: CASSRYRDRNTGELFF.

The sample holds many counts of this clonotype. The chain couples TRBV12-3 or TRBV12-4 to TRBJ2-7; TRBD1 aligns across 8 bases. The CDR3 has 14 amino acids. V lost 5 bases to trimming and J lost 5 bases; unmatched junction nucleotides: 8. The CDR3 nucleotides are TGTGCCAGCAGTCCACCGACAGGGGTCCACGAGCAGTACTTC. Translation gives CASSPPTGVHEQYF.

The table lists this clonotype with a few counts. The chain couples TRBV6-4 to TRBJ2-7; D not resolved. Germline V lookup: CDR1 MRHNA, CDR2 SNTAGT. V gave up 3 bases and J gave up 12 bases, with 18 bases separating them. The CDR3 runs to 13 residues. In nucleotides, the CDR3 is TGTGCCAGCAGTGAAGCTGGGCGAGCTTCTCTGTACTTC. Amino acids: CASSEAGRASLYF.

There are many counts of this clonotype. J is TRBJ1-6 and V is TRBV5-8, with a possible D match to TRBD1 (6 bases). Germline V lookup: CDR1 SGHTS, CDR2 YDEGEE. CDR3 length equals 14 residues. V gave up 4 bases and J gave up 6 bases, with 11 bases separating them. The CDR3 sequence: CASSPTGFNSPLHF. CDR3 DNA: TGTGCCAGCAGCCCTACAGGGTTTAATTCACCCCTCCACTTT.